The rows below give T cell receptor beta chains drawn from one sample of a study of cytomegalovirus exposure and HLA in healthy donors. Assay used: immunoSEQ multiplex PCR; TCRdb lists only in-frame clones, some missing. The repertoire holds approximately 180,000 clones, with roughly four fifths as singletons. The source material was PBMCs. Source of these receptors: a girl between 10 and 17 years old in good health and CMV-seropositive. CDR3s include the opening cysteine and the closing phenylalanine or tryptophan. A D gene is named only where the DNA matches it firmly. Clone sizes are given selectively: once, few, many, or a class where the clone is expanded.

size,J,D,V,DNA,CDR3
-,TRBJ2-7,-,TRBV6-5,TGTGCCAGCAGTTCTCGACAGACCGAGCAGTACTTC,CASSSRQTEQYF
-,TRBJ2-1,TRBD2,TRBV29-1,TGCAGCGTTGACCCCCGGGCGATTGCGGGGGGCTGGAATGAGCAGTTCTTC,CSVDPRAIAGGWNEQFF
-,TRBJ2-7,-,TRBV19,TGTGCCAGTAGTTGGACTATAAACTACGAGCAGTACTTC,CASSWTINYEQYF
once,TRBJ1-1,TRBD1,TRBV10-1,TGCGCCAGCAGTGAGTCGGCAGGGGGGAACACTGAAGCTTTCTTT,CASSESAGGNTEAFF
-,TRBJ1-6,-,TRBV5-6,TGTGCCAGCAGCACACCGCGGGCCCCGAGCTCACCCCTCCACTTT,CASSTPRAPSSPLHF
-,TRBJ2-5,TRBD1,TRBV18,TGTGCCAGCTCACCGGGGGACAGGGGTCAAGAGACCCAGTACTTC,CASSPGDRGQETQYF
-,TRBJ1-2,TRBD1,TRBV9,TGTGCCAGCAGCGTAGCCAGCGACAGGGGGCACAGGGACTATGGCTACACCTTC,CASSVASDRGHRDYGYTF
-,TRBJ1-2,TRBD1,TRBV30,TGTGCCTGGAGTGCAGGCGGGACAGGGCGTGGCTACACCTTC,CAWSAGGTGRGYTF
-,TRBJ1-4,TRBD1,TRBV7-9,TGTGCCAGCAGCTTAGCGCAGGGACAGGGCCCTGCAACTAATGAAAAACTGTTTTTT,CASSLAQGQGPATNEKLFF
-,TRBJ2-2,-,TRBV7-9,TGTGCCAGCAGCCGAAGCCCTAACACCGGGGAGCTGTTTTTT,CASSRSPNTGELFF
-,TRBJ1-5,-,TRBV19,TGTGCCAGTAACACCCGACAGGCTTTTGATCCCCAGCATTTT,CASNTRQAFDPQHF
-,TRBJ1-3,TRBD1,TRBV6-4,TGTGCCAGCAGTGACGCGGGGACAGGCTCTGGAAACACCATATATTTT,CASSDAGTGSGNTIYF
-,TRBJ1-1,-,TRBV18,TGTGCCAGCTCACCTATGAACACTGAAGCTTTCTTT,CASSPMNTEAFF
-,TRBJ2-3,TRBD2,TRBV5-1,TGCGCCAGCAGCTGGGGGACTAGCGGGGCCACAGATACGCAGTATTTT,CASSWGTSGATDTQYF
-,TRBJ2-7,-,TRBV7-8,TGTGCCAGCAGCTTTAGGGGGAAAGCGTCCTACGAGCAGTACTTC,CASSFRGKASYEQYF
-,TRBJ2-5,-,TRBV7-8,TGTGCCAGCATTTCCCGGGACAACCAAGAGACCCAGTACTTC,CASISRDNQETQYF
-,TRBJ2-7,TRBD1,TRBV4-1,TGCGCCAGCAGCCAGGACTTCCGGGACAGGTTAAACTTC,CASSQDFRDRLNF
-,TRBJ1-1,TRBD1,TRBV25-1,TGTGCCAGCAGTGACCCGGACAGGGTCGCTGAAGCTTTCTTT,CASSDPDRVAEAFF
-,TRBJ1-1,-,TRBV9,TGTGCCAGCAGCGTAGGGGGGGGTGTGAACACTGAAGCTTTCTTT,CASSVGGGVNTEAFF
-,TRBJ1-2,-,TRBV4-2,TGTGCCAGCAGCAAGGCCCCGCACAGCCAGGGAACCTATGGCTACACCTTC,CASSKAPHSQGTYGYTF
-,TRBJ1-2,TRBD1,TRBV11-2,TGTGCCAGCAGCTCGTACTTACAGGGGGGAAACGGTGGCTACACCTTC,CASSSYLQGGNGGYTF
few,TRBJ1-5,-,TRBV27,TGTGCCAGCAGTTTAGGTGGGGCCTTCAATCAGCCCCAGCATTTT,CASSLGGAFNQPQHF
once,TRBJ2-1,TRBD2,TRBV29-1,TGCAGCGTTGAAGTGGTAGCGGGGGGCTCCTACAATGAGCAGTTCTTC,CSVEVVAGGSYNEQFF
-,TRBJ1-1,-,TRBV2,TGTGCCAGCAGTGAAGCACGGGCTTTCTTT,CASSEARAFF
-,TRBJ1-2,-,TRBV6-6,TGTGCCAGCAGTTACTCTTCGGTTAACTATGGCTACACCTTC,CASSYSSVNYGYTF
-,TRBJ2-2,TRBD1,TRBV29-1,TGCAGCGTTGGCCTCAGGGACAGGGGGAAAAGGAGTGATACCGGGGAGCTGTTTTTT,CSVGLRDRGKRSDTGELFF
-,TRBJ1-2,-,TRBV11-2,TGTGCCAGCAGCAAAGGGCAGGGCTCGGTCTACACCTTC,CASSKGQGSVYTF
once,TRBJ2-7,-,TRBV21-1,TGTGCCAGCAGCAGGGACAGGGGCGAGCAGTACTTC,CASSRDRGEQYF
once,TRBJ1-2,TRBD1,TRBV5-4,TGTGCCAGCAGTCACGGGCAGGGGGATAATGGCTACACCTTC,CASSHGQGDNGYTF
-,TRBJ1-2,-,TRBV7-9,TGTGCCAGCAGCTTAGGCGCGTCGGGGGGGCGGTATGGCTACACCTTC,CASSLGASGGRYGYTF
-,TRBJ1-1,-,TRBV7-9,TGTGCCAGCAGCCATCCCGAGTACACTGAAGCTTTCTTT,CASSHPEYTEAFF
-,TRBJ2-2,-,TRBV4-2,TGTGCCAGCAGCCTCTCTAGCAACGGGGAGCTGTTTTTT,CASSLSSNGELFF
-,TRBJ2-4,-,TRBV6-1,TGTGCCAGCAGTGAAAAAGTTTTGGCAGGCCTTCCTGGAAAAGCCAAAAACATTCAGTACTTC,CASSEKVLAGLPGKAKNIQYF
-,TRBJ2-3,-,TRBV6-5,TGTGCCAGCAGTAGACAGCCCGATACGCAGTATTTT,CASSRQPDTQYF
-,TRBJ2-3,TRBD2,TRBV6-1,TGTGCCAGCAGTGAACTCGCGGGGGGGCCAAGCACAGATACGCAGTATTTT,CASSELAGGPSTDTQYF
-,TRBJ1-5,-,TRBV5-1,TGCGCCAGCAGCTTGGAAGGGGATAGCAATCAGCCCCAGCATTTT,CASSLEGDSNQPQHF
once,TRBJ1-3,TRBD1,TRBV5-1,TGCGCCAGTTGGACAGGGTCTTCCGGAAACACCATATATTTT,CASWTGSSGNTIYF
-,TRBJ2-1,-,TRBV7-6,TGTGCCATCAAGGCAGGCCCCAATGAGCAGTTCTTC,CAIKAGPNEQFF
-,TRBJ1-2,TRBD1,TRBV6-6,TGTGCCAGCAGTTTACTCCACCGGGACAGCTATGGCTACACCTTC,CASSLLHRDSYGYTF
-,TRBJ2-7,-,TRBV28,TGTGCCAGCAGTTTCAGACAGGCAGGGTCCTACGAGCAGTACTTC,CASSFRQAGSYEQYF
-,TRBJ2-7,-,TRBV5-8,TGTGCCAGCAGCTTGATTAGTCGCGACGAGCAGTACTTC,CASSLISRDEQYF
-,TRBJ1-3,TRBD1,TRBV2,TGTGCCAGCAGTGAAGCCTCAAACAGGGGGCTGTTGAACACCATATATTTT,CASSEASNRGLLNTIYF
-,TRBJ1-5,-,TRBV7-9,TGTGCCAGCAGCTCAGCCGGGGGGTTGAGCAATCAGCCCCAGCATTTT,CASSSAGGLSNQPQHF
-,TRBJ2-7,-,TRBV2,TGTGCCAGCAGTGACCCTCTCCGGGGGACCTACGAGCAGTACTTC,CASSDPLRGTYEQYF
-,TRBJ1-2,TRBD1,TRBV6-5,TGTGCCAGCAGTTCTGGACGGACAGGGGGCCACTATGGCTACACCTTC,CASSSGRTGGHYGYTF
-,TRBJ2-3,-,TRBV5-1,TGCGCCAGCTCGGTAGCGGAAAGCACAGATACGCAGTATTTT,CASSVAESTDTQYF
-,TRBJ1-1,-,TRBV7-6,TGTGCCAGCAGCTCAACAGGGAGTATGAACACTGAAGCTTTCTTT,CASSSTGSMNTEAFF
-,TRBJ2-4,-,TRBV18,TGTGCCAGCTCACTCTTACAGGGTACATCCAAAAACATTCAGTACTTC,CASSLLQGTSKNIQYF
-,TRBJ1-3,-,TRBV7-9,TGTGCCAGCAGCTTAACACCGGGAAACTCTGGAAACACCATATATTTT,CASSLTPGNSGNTIYF